This paragraph covers one T cell receptor (beta chain) sequence. Antigen specificity is unknown. This sample was included in a study of shared clonotypes between healthy human individuals. Whole-study results and caveats: Tissues were not sampled, only blood, and their repertoires likely differ. For naive CD4 cells, roughly 5% of clonotypes were shared across a few donors.

Sequenced by immunoSEQ multiplex PCR; TCRdb stores in-frame clones only, minus some. The sample records roughly 2 million clones, 95% being singletons. The investigators split CD4+ cells into a CD45RA+ naive subset and a CD45RA-negative memory subset. The CDR3 is made up of 15 amino acids. Germline-derived CDR1 and CDR2 are KGHSH and LQKENI. The sample consisted of naive CD4+ T cells sorted from blood. Regarding subset: CD45RA+ positively selected. The chain recombines TRBV18 with TRBJ2-5; possible D gene TRBD2, 6 bases. The J call could be wrong; TRBJ2-7 is a better fit for the DNA end. The sequence derives from a man younger than 35 in good health. CDR3 DNA: TGTGCCAGCCGATATGGGGACTCTCCCTCCTACGAGCAGTACTTC. This translates into CASRYGDSPSYEQYF.